The sequence of this T cell receptor (beta chain) was determined in a study of blood T cell repertoires in COVID-19. Study in general: The study drew acute and convalescent COVID-19 samples from the United States, Italy and Spain. PBMCs, B-cell-depleted T cells, or T cells provided the cDNA or gDNA that made up the material.

In the authors' workflow: Using reference gene primer amplification, nucleated cell counts were estimated. Only in-frame clones appear in the TCRdb table, and some are missing; sequencing was by immunoSEQ multiplex PCR. Clonal size and the V and J genes are those of that table, whereas D and trimming came from the DNA. The sample shows about 490,000 clones, 75% to 90% of them seen only once. Germline V gene lookup returns CDR1 SGHTA and CDR2 FQGNSA. The CDR3 spans 15 residues. Between the trimmed V and J ends, which lost 1 base and 11 bases, there was a span of 20 bases. Sequences were obtained from peripheral blood. This chain joins TRBV7-2 and TRBJ1-1; D is perhaps TRBD1 (5 bases). The sequence was obtained from a human donor in a cohort sampled during active COVID-19. The CDR3 DNA reads TGTGCCAGCAGCTTAGACGGGGGGGTAAGCCGGAAGGCTTTCTTT. Translation: CASSLDGGVSRKAFF.